This TCR beta chain was found in a study of regulatory T cells in long-lasting Graves disease. Study-wide findings and caveats: Among samples with persistent disease, TRBV28, TRBJ1-2 and TRBJ2-5 were favored. New patients shared around 1,000 public clonotypes, and persistent patients shared more, with 2,500 to 3,000.

V lost 5 bases to trimming and J lost 1 base; unmatched junction nucleotides: 3. Germline V gives CDR1 SGHTA, CDR2 FQGNSA. The CDR3 covers 16 residues. This clonotype has a count of ten or more. The antigen is undetermined. The authors built TCR beta libraries using iRepertoire HTBI primers and Arm-PCR of CDR3 regions. Each CDR3 protein is one row after TCRdb ran MiXCR on the multiplex PCR reads. Of hundreds of thousands of distinct CDR3 sequences detected, about 16% appear once; the ten largest clones hold about 17%. Time point indicated: newly diagnosed GD, antithyroid drugs for less than 3 months. After RNA was extracted from PBMCs, the TCR library was made from it. These records were also assigned to another study, of T cells in Graves' hyperthyroidism and ophthalmopathy.

Here the sequenced sample was peripheral blood mononuclear cells (PBMCs), taken at new diagnosis, from a patient treated with antithyroid drugs. This chain connects TRBV7-2 to TRBJ2-1; 12 bases are shared with TRBD2. The TCR sequence derives from a woman aged 25-40 years with Graves disease. CDR3 region: CASSLGLAGSYNEQFF. The CDR3 DNA reads TGTGCCAGCAGCCTGGGACTAGCGGGTTCCTACAATGAGCAGTTCTTC.